The 5 T cell receptor beta chains in this list originate from one sample, sequenced in a study of T cells after yellow fever vaccination (dated by TCRdb to 2018 to 2020). Library prep was done by 5' RACE. The reads were generated on an Illumina HiSeq 2500. TCRdb cleaned the public reads at Q25 with fastp, built clones with MiXCR and kept in-frame beta chains. One record per CDR3 amino acid sequence lists the most common genes and DNA. For this sample the table gives 510,000 or so distinct CDR3 sequences, of which over 15% were detected only once. Clones ranked in the top ten supply 14% of the sample. In light of the paper, this sample's treatment or condition label describes: live attenuated yellow fever vaccine strain. The material was PBMCs, obtained 15 days after the yellow fever booster vaccination. These receptors all stem from a man aged 25-40 years who received the YFV17D yellow fever vaccine.

This clonotype was detected only a few times. The V call is TRBV28, the J call TRBJ2-7, with D unclear. CDR1 is MDHEN and CDR2 is SYDVKM in the germline V gene. The CDR3 covers 14 residues. Trimming removed 5 bases from V and 10 bases from J, with 21 bases in between. The DNA for the CDR3 is TGTGCCAGCAGTCCTCCCGCGCTGGATGCGGATCAGTACTTC. Its translation is CASSPPALDADQYF. Variable domain in full (rest from reference TRBV28 and TRBJ2-7): DVKVTQSSRYLVKRTGEKVFLECVQDMDHENMFWYRQDPGLGLRLIYFSYDVKMKEKGDIPEGYSVSREKKERFSLILESASTNQTSMYLCASSPPALDADQYFGPGTRLTVT.

V usage is TRBV20-1 and J usage is TRBJ2-5, with TRBD1 matching 7 bases. In germline, CDR1 is DFQATT, CDR2 SNEGSKA (reference sequence). There are 13 residues in the CDR3. With 6 bases clipped from V and 0 bases from J, the junction kept 4 bases outside the gene matches. The CDR3 sequence: CSAWTGNQETQYF. The CDR3 DNA sequence: TGCAGTGCCTGGACAGGAAACCAAGAGACCCAGTACTTC.

The chain has TRBV4-2 and TRBJ2-3; 7 positions agree with TRBD2. V lost 4 bases, J lost 4 bases, and 8 bases stayed unmatched. CDR3 length: 15 amino acids. The V gene's germline CDR1 is LGHNA and CDR2 YNFKEQ. CDR3 region: CASSLGLGFADTQYF. The CDR3, as DNA: TGTGCCAGCAGCCTCGGACTAGGGTTCGCAGATACGCAGTATTTT.

The chain couples TRBV20-1 to TRBJ2-7; D gene ambiguous. The V gene lost 1 base and the J gene lost 0 bases, with 10 bases spanning the gap. This CDR3 region has 14 residues. Germline CDR1 reads DFQATT; CDR2 reads SNEGSKA (reference sequence). The CDR3 DNA sequence: TGCAGTGCTAGAGTTGGCGGCGGCTCCTACGAGCAGTACTTC. It encodes CSARVGGGSYEQYF.

This chain links TRBV6-6 with TRBJ1-1, with D uncertain. Trimming stripped 6 bases from V and 4 bases from J, with 6 bases between. The CDR3 length is 11 residues. The germline V gene encodes CDR1 MNHNY and CDR2 SVGAGI (reference sequence). CDR3 bases: TGTGCCAGCAGGTACGGCACTGAAGCTTTCTTT. It is translated as CASRYGTEAFF.